This TCR beta chain was captured by sequencing in a study of cytomegalovirus exposure and HLA in healthy donors. Study-level results: It was 150 to 200 TCR beta chains that were listed as cytomegalovirus-associated.

For this clone: The antigen is not known.

The PCR ran on 60 Vbeta and 13 Jbeta primers. Here immunoSEQ multiplex PCR was the method, and the copy in TCRdb shows in-frame clones only, minus some. This table has about 41,000 clones, over 75% appearing once. The clonotype comes from a man aged 50 or older in good health and CMV-seronegative. Sequencing was performed on PBMCs.

CDR3 coding DNA: TGTGCCAGCAGCCGTACTCAAGAGACCCAGTACTTC. The encoded protein is CASSRTQETQYF. The J gene is TRBJ2-5, the V gene TRBV11-2; no clear D. Germline values: CDR1 SGHAT, CDR2 FQNNGV. The CDR3 runs to 12 residues. V was trimmed by 5 bases and J by 2 bases, leaving 6 bases between them. The entire variable domain, with the rest obtained from reference TRBV11-2 and TRBJ2-5, is as follows: EAGVAQSPRYKIIEKRQSVAFWCNPISGHATLYWYQQILGQGPKLLIQFQNNGVVDDSQLPKDRFSAERLKGVDSTLKIQPAKLEDSAVYLCASSRTQETQYFGPGTRLLVL.